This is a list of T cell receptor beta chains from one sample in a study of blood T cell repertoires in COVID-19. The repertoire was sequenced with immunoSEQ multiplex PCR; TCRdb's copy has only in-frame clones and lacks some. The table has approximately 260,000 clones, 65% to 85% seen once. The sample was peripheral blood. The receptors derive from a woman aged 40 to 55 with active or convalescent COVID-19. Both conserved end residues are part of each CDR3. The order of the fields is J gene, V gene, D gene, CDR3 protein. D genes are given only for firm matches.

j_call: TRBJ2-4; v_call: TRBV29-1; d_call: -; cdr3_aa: CSAKAQNIQYF
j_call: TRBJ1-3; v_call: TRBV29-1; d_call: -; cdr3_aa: CSVIGGRVGNTIYF
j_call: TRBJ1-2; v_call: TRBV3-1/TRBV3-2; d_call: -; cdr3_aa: CASSQTGGWGYGYTF
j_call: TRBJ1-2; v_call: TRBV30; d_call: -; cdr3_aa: CAWSGNSGLGYTF
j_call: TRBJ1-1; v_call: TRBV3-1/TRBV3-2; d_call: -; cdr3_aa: CASSRSEVNTEAFF
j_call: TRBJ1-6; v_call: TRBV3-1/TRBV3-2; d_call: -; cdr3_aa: CASSPQALHNSPLHF
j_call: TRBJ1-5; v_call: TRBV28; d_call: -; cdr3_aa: CASSPRRGTQPQHF
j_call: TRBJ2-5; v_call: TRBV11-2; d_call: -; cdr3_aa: CASSRSQETQYF
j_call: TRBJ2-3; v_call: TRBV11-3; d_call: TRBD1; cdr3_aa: CASSLTGVPDTQYF
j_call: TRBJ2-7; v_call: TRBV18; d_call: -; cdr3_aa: CASSPMGRSGYEQYF
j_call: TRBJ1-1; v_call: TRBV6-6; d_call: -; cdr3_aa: CASSYAQENTEAFF
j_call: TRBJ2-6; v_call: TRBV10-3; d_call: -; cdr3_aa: CAISVSRHNSGANVLTF
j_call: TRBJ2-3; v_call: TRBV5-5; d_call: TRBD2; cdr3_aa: CASSTGLAGGRTDTQYF
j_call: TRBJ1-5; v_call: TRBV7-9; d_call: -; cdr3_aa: CASSLETGHSNQPQHF
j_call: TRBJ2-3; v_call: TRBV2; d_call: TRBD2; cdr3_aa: CASVGLAGTDTQYF
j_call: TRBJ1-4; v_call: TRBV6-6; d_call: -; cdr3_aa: CASSGTEKLFF
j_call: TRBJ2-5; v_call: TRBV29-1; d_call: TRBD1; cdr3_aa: CSVGEQGARTQYF
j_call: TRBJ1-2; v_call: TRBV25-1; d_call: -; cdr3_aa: CASSDLRAGLRSGGYTF
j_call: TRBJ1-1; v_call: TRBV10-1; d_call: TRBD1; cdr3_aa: CASSPSRGDTEAFF
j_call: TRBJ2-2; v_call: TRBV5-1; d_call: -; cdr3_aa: CASSHQSRGNTGELFF
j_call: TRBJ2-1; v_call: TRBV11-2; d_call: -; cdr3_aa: CASSLQGNEQFF
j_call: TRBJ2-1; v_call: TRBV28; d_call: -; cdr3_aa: CASRAPGGSVEQFF
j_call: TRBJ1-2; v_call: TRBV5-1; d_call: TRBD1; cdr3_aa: CASSTGGAVSYGYTF
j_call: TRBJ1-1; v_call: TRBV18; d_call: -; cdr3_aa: CASSPTVNTEAFF
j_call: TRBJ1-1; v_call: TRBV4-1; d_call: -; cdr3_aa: CASSQGAGTGMTEAFF
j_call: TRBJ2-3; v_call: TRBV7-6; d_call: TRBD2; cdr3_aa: CASSSPRGLAGGSTDTQYF
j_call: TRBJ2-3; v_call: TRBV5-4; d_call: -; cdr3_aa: CASSPTFAGTDTQYF
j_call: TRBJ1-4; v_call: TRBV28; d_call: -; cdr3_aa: CASSYDRQRANEKLFF
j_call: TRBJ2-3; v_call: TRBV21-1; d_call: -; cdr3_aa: CASSGHGLAGGPKWGTDTQYF
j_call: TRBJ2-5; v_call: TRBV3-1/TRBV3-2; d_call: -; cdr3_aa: CASSPNSRETQYF
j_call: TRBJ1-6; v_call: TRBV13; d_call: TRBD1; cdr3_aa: CASSLRQGGSPLHF
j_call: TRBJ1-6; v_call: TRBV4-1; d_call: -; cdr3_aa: CASSQRGGSPLHF
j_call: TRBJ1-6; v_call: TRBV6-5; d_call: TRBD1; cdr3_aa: CASRGQGRSPLHF
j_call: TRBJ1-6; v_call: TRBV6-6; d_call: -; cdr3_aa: CASSNRARGNSPLHF
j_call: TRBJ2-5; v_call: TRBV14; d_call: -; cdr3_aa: CASSQYRGGQETQYF
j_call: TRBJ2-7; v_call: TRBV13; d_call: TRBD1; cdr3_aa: CASSSGTGSSYEQYF
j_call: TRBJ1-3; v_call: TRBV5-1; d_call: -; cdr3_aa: CASSLAGQLGDTIYF
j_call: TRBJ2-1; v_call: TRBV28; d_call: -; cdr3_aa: CASQRPGVNEQFF
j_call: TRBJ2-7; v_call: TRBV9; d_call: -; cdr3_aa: CASSAGYEQYF
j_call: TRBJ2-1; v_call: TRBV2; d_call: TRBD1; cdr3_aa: CASSASVDREHNEQFF
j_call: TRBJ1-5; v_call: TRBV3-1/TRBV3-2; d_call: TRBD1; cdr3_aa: CASSQGDSRLLSNQPQHF
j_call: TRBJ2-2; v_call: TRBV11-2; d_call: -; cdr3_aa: CASSLTGELFF
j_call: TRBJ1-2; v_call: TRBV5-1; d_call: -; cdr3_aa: CASSSQTGTGGYTF
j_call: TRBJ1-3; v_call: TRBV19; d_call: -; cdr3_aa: CASSRRGTSSGNTIYF
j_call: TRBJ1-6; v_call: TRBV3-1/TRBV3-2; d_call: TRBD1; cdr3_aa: CASSQGQGGSYNSPLHF
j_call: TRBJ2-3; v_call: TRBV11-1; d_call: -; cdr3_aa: CASSRRRGITDTQYF
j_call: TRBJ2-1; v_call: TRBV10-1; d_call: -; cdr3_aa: CASSEAGASSYNEQFF
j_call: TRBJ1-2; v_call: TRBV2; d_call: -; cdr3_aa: CASREFEQGGYYGYTF
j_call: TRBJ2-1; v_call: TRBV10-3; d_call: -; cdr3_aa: CAISESSQGNEQFF